What follows are 10 T cell receptor beta chains derived from one specimen sequenced in a study of blood T cell repertoires in COVID-19. TCRdb's copy holds only in-frame clones and misses some; the assay was immunoSEQ multiplex PCR. The top ten hold around 10% of the sample, which has 45,000 to 50,000 clones, approximately 87% seen once. The sequencing input was peripheral blood. The source is a human donor in a cohort sampled during active COVID-19.

V is TRBV7-3 and J is TRBJ2-3; 9 nucleotides line up with TRBD2. Looked up from germline, CDR1 is SGHTA and CDR2 is FQGTGA. The CDR3 runs to 15 residues. With 0 bases clipped from V and 6 bases from J, the junction kept 4 bases outside the gene matches. The CDR3 nucleotides are TGTGCCAGCAGCTTAACGACAAGCGGGGGGGATACGCAGTATTTT. It is translated as CASSLTTSGGDTQYF.

The chain uses TRBV10-3 and TRBJ2-7; D gene uncertain. V lost 0 bases and J 0 bases, leaving 6 bases between the germline ends. The CDR3 is 14 residues long. Germline CDR1 and CDR2: ENHRY and SYGVKD. CDR3: CAISESVSSYEQYF. The CDR3 DNA sequence: TGTGCCATCAGTGAGTCGGTCAGCTCCTACGAGCAGTACTTC.

In this sample, this clone turned up once. The genes are TRBV6-5 and TRBJ2-5; maybe TRBD2 (5 bases). There are 15 residues in the CDR3. Trimming took off 2 bases at V and 4 bases at J, with 14 bases between the two ends. Germline V gene data show CDR1 as MNHEY and CDR2 as SVGAGI. In DNA, the CDR3 is TGTGCCAGCAGTTACGTCCGGTTGGGGAGAGAGACCCAGTACTTC. Translated: CASSYVRLGRETQYF.

The chain joins TRBV5-1 to TRBJ2-2; TRBD2 matches 7 bases. CDR3 length equals 15 residues. CDR1 SGHRS and CDR2 YFSETQ come from the germline V gene. Trimming at V came to 6 bases and at J to 0 bases, leaving 5 bases not matched to a gene. The CDR3: CASTRGRANTGELFF. The CDR3 DNA reads as TGCGCCAGCACCCGTGGGAGGGCGAACACCGGGGAGCTGTTTTTT.

On this clone: Other DNA sequences of this sample code for an identical CDR3. The rearrangement joins TRBV6-5 to TRBJ1-2, with 7 bases fitting TRBD1. The CDR3 runs to 13 residues. Unmatched junction bases numbered 0, after V lost 0 bases and J lost 5 bases. Germline CDR1 is MNHEY and CDR2 is SVGAGI. DNA for the CDR3: TGTGCCAGCAGTTACTCGGGACAGTATGGCTACACCTTC. Translated, it gives CASSYSGQYGYTF.

The gene calls are TRBV5-6 and TRBJ2-1; 8 positions match TRBD1. The CDR3 is made up of 15 amino acids. The ends lost 4 bases at V and 2 bases at J; junction bases unmatched: 5. Germline V lookup: CDR1 SGHDT, CDR2 YYEEEE. CDR3 sequence: CASSGRGPPYNEQFF. The CDR3 DNA sequence: TGTGCCAGCAGCGGCAGGGGGCCCCCCTACAATGAGCAGTTCTTC.

The count of this clone is one. The chain couples TRBV25-1 to TRBJ2-5; D perhaps matches TRBD1 (6 bases). CDR3 length: 17 residues. Germline CDR1 reads MGHDK; CDR2 reads SYGVNS. V was pared by 7 bases and J by 0 bases, with 21 bases between. Here the CDR3 DNA reads TGTGCCAGCAATGGGCATAGGGGGTCCAAGTACCAAGAGACCCAGTACTTC. This sequence encodes CASNGHRGSKYQETQYF. Full variable domain (outside the CDR3, taken from reference TRBV25-1 and TRBJ2-5): EADIYQTPRYLVIGTGKKITLECSQTMGHDKMYWYQQDPGMELHLIHYSYGVNSTEKGDLSSESTVSRIRTEHFPLTLESARPSHTSQYLCASNGHRGSKYQETQYFGPGTRLLVL.

CDR3 residues: CATTWRRQETQYF. Written as DNA, the CDR3 is TGTGCCACTACCTGGAGGAGACAAGAGACCCAGTACTTC. The chain employs TRBV11-2 and TRBJ2-5; D is possibly TRBD2 (5 bases). V lost 10 bases to trimming and J lost 2 bases, with 14 bases between them. Germline V gene data show CDR1 as SGHAT and CDR2 as FQNNGV. CDR3 length: 13 amino acids.

CDR3 residues: CSVIRVTEAFF. In DNA, the CDR3 is TGCAGCGTAATCAGGGTGACTGAAGCTTTCTTT. The rearrangement links TRBV29-1 to TRBJ1-1; D might be TRBD1 (5 bases). Germline-derived CDR1 and CDR2 are SQVTM and ANQGSEA. Trimming removed 6 bases from V and 5 bases from J, with 10 bases in between. CDR3 length: 11 amino acids.

The chain uses TRBV3-1 (or the pseudogene TRBV3-2) and TRBJ1-3; D uncertain. Germline V gene sequence: CDR1 LGHDT, CDR2 YNNKEL (reference sequence). CDR3 length equals 15 residues. V lost 0 bases to trimming and J lost 5 bases, with 11 bases between them. For the CDR3, the DNA is TGTGCCAGCAGCCAAGAGTGGCCAGTTAGAAACACCATATATTTT. Encoded protein: CASSQEWPVRNTIYF.